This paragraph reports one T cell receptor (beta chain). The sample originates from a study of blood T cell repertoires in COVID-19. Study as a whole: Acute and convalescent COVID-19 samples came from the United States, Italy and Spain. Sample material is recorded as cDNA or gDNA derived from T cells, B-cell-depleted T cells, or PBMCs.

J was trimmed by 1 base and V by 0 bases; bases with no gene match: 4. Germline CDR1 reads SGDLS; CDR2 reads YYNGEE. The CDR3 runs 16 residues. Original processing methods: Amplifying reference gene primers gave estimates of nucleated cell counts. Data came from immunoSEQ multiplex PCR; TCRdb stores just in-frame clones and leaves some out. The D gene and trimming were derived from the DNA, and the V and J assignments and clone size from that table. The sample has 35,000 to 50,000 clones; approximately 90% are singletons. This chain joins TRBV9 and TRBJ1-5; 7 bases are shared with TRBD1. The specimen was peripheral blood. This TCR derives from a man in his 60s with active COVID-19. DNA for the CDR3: TGTGCCAGCAGCGTAGTCGGACAGGTGAGCAATCAGCCCCAGCATTTT. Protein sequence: CASSVVGQVSNQPQHF.